This T cell receptor (beta chain) is from a study of blood T cell repertoires in COVID-19 (dated by TCRdb to 2019 to 2021). For context, the study as a whole: The collaborator samples originated in the United States, Italy and Spain and spanned the acute and convalescent phases of COVID-19. The prospective study material was composed of cDNA or gDNA derived from T cells, B-cell-depleted T cells, or PBMCs. Deeply sampled blood TCRbeta repertoires from subjects exposed to, actively infected with, or recovered from COVID-19 were included in the dataset. A freely available public database, intended as a resource for researchers studying the immune response to SARS-CoV-2, is where the repertoires were released. The samples were drawn from the first 160 participants of the ongoing ImmuneRACE study and from under 1,500 subjects provided by 6 global collaborators. A de-identified subject ID, COVID-19 status, age in years and sex were almost always included in the sample metadata. Where available, HLA class I and class II types were taken from metadata supplied by the sample provider and were not determined by assay-based typing. Study-wide conclusions, independent of this receptor: How much clinical and demographic metadata was included differed by source and by participant, and the metadata was provided uncurated.

The immunoSEQ Assay, a bias-controlled multiplex PCR, was used to amplify TCRbeta CDR3 regions from genomic DNA. From the authors' description of their analysis: Nucleated cell counts per sample were estimated from amplification of reference gene primers within the assay. To quantify the absolute abundance of each unique TCRbeta CDR3 rearrangement, sequence reads were collapsed and filtered. For each sample, productive Simpson clonality was calculated as the square root of Simpson's diversity index across productive rearrangements. The clones in this table, taken by TCRdb from immuneACCESS, are in-frame only. Not every clone is retained; where verified, under half of the shortfall comes from an unresolved V gene, and the cause of the rest is unknown. From that table come the V and J calls and clone size; the DNA was used to work out D and trimming. The sample data list some 150,000 clones, and approximately 84% of these were observed just once. The ten largest clonotypes hold around 14% of the sample.

The collaborating institutions used their own protocols to collect whole blood in K2EDTA tubes. For TCRbeta analysis, collaborators shipped samples as frozen whole blood, isolated PBMCs, or DNA extracted from either of those sample types. The sample holds one count of this clone. There is no known antigen for this receptor. It has no much larger one-base neighbor in the sample; base qualities were not kept. Taken from cysteine to phenylalanine, the CDR3 has 13 residues. Only CDR3 DNA is held: 39 bases, read in frame from base 1. In the germline V gene (reference sequence), CDR1 corresponds to MNHNY and CDR2 to SVGAGI. V was cut back by 6 bases and J by 5 bases, leaving a gap of 8 bases between them.

The specimen was peripheral blood. The clonotype originates from a woman over 75 with acute or convalescent COVID-19. The rearranged chain carries TRBV6-6 and TRBJ1-6; there is no confident call for the D gene. The CDR3 region: CASSPINNSPLHF. Read as DNA, the sequence is TGTGCCAGCAGCCCCATCAATAATTCACCCCTCCACTTT.